This TCR beta chain was captured in a study of blood T cell repertoires in COVID-19. Study-wide background: T cells, B-cell-depleted T cells, or PBMCs provided the cDNA or gDNA that served as material.

Those enrolled, adults aged roughly 18 to 89 years, came from around 24 US areas. Donors in Cohort 3 who had recovered were those with two negative PCRs, healthcare professional clearance, or resolution of their symptoms. This CDR3 comprises 15 residues. Germline loops: CDR1 LGHNA, CDR2 YNFKEQ. V lost 0 bases and J 4 bases, leaving 12 bases between the germline ends. Per the authors' pipeline: Reference gene primer amplification in the assay estimated nucleated cell counts. Clones were read by immunoSEQ multiplex PCR, and TCRdb kept only the in-frame ones, dropping some. The V and J calls and clone size come from that table; D and trimming were worked out from the DNA. Of over 250,000 clones in the sample, about 85% are singletons; the top ten hold about 3%.

This rearrangement joins TRBV4-2 to TRBJ1-1; D is perhaps TRBD1 (6 bases). The source is a woman aged 45-65 years who had recovered from COVID-19. Source material: PBMCs or T cells enriched from blood (not recorded which). This CDR3 reads CASSQEGQGLTEAFF. The CDR3, as DNA: TGTGCCAGCAGCCAAGAAGGGCAGGGGCTCACTGAAGCTTTCTTT.